The entry below describes one T cell receptor (beta chain). As yet, its antigen is unknown. The data stem from a study of cytomegalovirus exposure and HLA in healthy donors. General study points: Across donors, most TCRs were seen rarely, yet some public ones were widespread.

Profiled with immunoSEQ multiplex PCR; TCRdb holds only in-frame clones, not every one. This sample carries 90,000 to 110,000 clones, more than 85% of them seen once, and the ten largest clones take 4% to 4.5%. V shed 4 bases and J shed 6 bases, with 16 bases lying between them. Germline V gene lookup returns CDR1 SGHNT and CDR2 YYREEE (reference sequence). The CDR3 has 14 amino acids. The source material was PBMCs. The V call is TRBV5-4, the J call TRBJ1-1, with a weak D call TRBD1 (5 bases). This clonotype was sampled from a woman aged 18-35 years in good health and CMV-seropositive. In nucleotides, the CDR3 is TGTGCCAGCAGCCTGGATAGGGGCGCGCCTGAAGCTTTCTTT. Protein: CASSLDRGAPEAFF.